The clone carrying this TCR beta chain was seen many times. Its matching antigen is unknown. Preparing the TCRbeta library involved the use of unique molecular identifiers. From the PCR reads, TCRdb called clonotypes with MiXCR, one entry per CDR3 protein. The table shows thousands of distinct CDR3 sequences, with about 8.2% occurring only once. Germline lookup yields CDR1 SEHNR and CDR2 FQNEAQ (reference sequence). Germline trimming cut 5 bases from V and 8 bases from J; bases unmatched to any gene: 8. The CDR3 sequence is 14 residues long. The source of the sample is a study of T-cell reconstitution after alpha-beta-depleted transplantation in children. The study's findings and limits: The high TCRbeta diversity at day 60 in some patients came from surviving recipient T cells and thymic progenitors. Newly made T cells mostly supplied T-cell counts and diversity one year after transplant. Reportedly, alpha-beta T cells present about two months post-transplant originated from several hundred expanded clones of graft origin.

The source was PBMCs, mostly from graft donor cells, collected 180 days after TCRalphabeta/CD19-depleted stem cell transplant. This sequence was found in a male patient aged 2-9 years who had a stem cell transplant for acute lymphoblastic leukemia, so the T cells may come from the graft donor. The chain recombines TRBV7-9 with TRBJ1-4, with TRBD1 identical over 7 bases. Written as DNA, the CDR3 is TGTGCCAGCAGCCACCGACAGGGTTGGGAAAAACTGTTTTTT. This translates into CASSHRQGWEKLFF.